This is a list of T cell receptor beta chains from one sample in a study of blood T cell repertoires in COVID-19. Repertoires were generated with immunoSEQ multiplex PCR, while TCRdb's copy carries only in-frame clones and drops some. The repertoire holds 98,000 or so clones, with about 86% as singletons. Specimen: peripheral blood. These receptor sequences come from a woman older than 75 with active or convalescent COVID-19. The CDR3 runs from the conserved cysteine through the conserved F or W. The D gene is left open where the match is weak. Clone sizes are given selectively: once, few, many, or a class where the clone is expanded.

d_gene	abundance	v_gene	j_gene	CDR3aa	CDR3nt
.	.	TRBV7-8	TRBJ1-3	CASSAVGYSGNTIYF	TGTGCCAGCAGTGCGGTAGGCTACTCTGGAAACACCATATATTTT
.	.	TRBV7-3	TRBJ1-2	CASSLTFGSGFGYTF	TGTGCCAGCAGCTTAACTTTCGGGTCCGGGTTTGGTTACACCTTC
.	.	TRBV6-5	TRBJ1-1	CASRTARGLNTEAFF	TGTGCCAGCAGGACCGCCCGGGGGTTGAACACTGAAGCTTTCTTT
TRBD1	.	TRBV15	TRBJ1-6	CATSAGQGVMDSPLHF	TGTGCCACCAGCGCGGGACAGGGGGTAATGGATTCACCCCTCCACTTT
TRBD1	once	TRBV7-6	TRBJ1-3	CASSYGTATGNTIYF	TGTGCCAGCAGCTACGGGACAGCCACTGGAAACACCATATATTTT
.	.	TRBV5-1	TRBJ2-3	CASSLVAGSTDTQYF	TGCGCCAGCAGCTTGGTTGCGGGGTCCACAGATACGCAGTATTTT
.	.	TRBV19	TRBJ1-2	CASSATREDSNTF	TGTGCCAGTAGTGCCACCCGGGAGGATAGCAACACCTTC
.	.	TRBV2	TRBJ1-2	CARTSRHYADGYTF	TGTGCCAGGACGTCGAGGCACTATGCGGATGGCTACACCTTC
.	.	TRBV7-6	TRBJ1-6	CASSASGSYNSPLHF	TGTGCCAGCAGCGCGAGCGGCTCCTATAATTCACCCCTCCACTTT
.	.	TRBV19	TRBJ1-2	CASTPYGTGRPNGYTF	TGTGCCAGTACCCCTTACGGCACAGGGAGACCCAATGGCTACACCTTC
.	.	TRBV27	TRBJ2-7	CASGRDEQYF	TGTGCCAGCGGCAGGGATGAGCAGTACTTC
.	.	TRBV19	TRBJ2-1	CASRPGLSEYNEQFF	TGTGCCAGTAGGCCCGGACTAAGCGAATACAATGAGCAGTTCTTC
.	few	TRBV4-1	TRBJ2-5	CASSQESGGEAETQYF	TGCGCCAGCAGCCAAGAATCGGGGGGCGAGGCGGAGACCCAGTACTTC
.	.	TRBV2	TRBJ1-1	CASNSVSLVTGQAFF	TGTGCCAGCAACAGTGTCTCCCTCGTGACAGGCCAGGCTTTCTTT
.	.	TRBV24-1	TRBJ1-1	CATSDSSYTEAFF	TGTGCCACCAGTGACTCCTCCTACACTGAAGCTTTCTTT
TRBD1	.	TRBV20-1	TRBJ1-6	CSASRTGQGAYNSPLHF	TGCAGTGCTAGTCGGACGGGACAGGGGGCCTATAATTCACCCCTCCACTTT
.	.	TRBV5-1	TRBJ1-3	CASSLSSDSTGNTIYF	TGCGCCAGCAGCTTGAGCTCAGACAGCACTGGAAACACCATATATTTT
.	once	TRBV6-5	TRBJ1-2	CASSYSTAGPYGYTF	TGTGCCAGCAGTTACTCGACCGCAGGCCCCTATGGCTACACCTTC
.	.	TRBV15	TRBJ2-7	CATSRDPSSYEQYF	TGTGCCACCAGCAGAGATCCCAGCTCCTACGAGCAGTACTTC
.	few	TRBV7-9	TRBJ2-7	CASSFGGTYEQYF	TGTGCCAGCAGCTTCGGCGGCACCTACGAGCAGTACTTC
TRBD2	once	TRBV4-1	TRBJ2-3	CASSQDGTSPVDTQYF	TGCGCCAGCAGCCAAGATGGGACTAGCCCCGTGGATACGCAGTATTTT
.	.	TRBV28	TRBJ1-6	CAAWESGNSPLHF	TGTGCCGCTTGGGAGTCGGGGAATTCACCCCTCCACTTT
TRBD1	.	TRBV11-1	TRBJ1-2	CASSPGQGDGYTF	TGTGCCAGCAGCCCGGGACAGGGGGATGGCTACACCTTC
TRBD1	.	TRBV28	TRBJ1-1	CASSLTGQGRGEAFF	TGTGCCAGCAGTTTAACGGGACAGGGTAGGGGTGAAGCTTTCTTT